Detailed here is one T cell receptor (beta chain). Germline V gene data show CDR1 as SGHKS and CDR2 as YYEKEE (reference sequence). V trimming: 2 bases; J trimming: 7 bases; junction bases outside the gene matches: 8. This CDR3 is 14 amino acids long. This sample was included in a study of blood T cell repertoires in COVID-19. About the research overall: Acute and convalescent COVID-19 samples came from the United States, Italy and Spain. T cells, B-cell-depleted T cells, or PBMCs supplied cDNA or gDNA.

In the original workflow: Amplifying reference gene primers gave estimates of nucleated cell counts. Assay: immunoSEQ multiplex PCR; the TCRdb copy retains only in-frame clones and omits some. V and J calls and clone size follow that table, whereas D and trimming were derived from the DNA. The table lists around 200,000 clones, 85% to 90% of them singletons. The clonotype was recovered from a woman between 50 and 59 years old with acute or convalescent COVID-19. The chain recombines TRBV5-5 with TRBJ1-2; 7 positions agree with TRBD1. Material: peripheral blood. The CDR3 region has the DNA TGTGCCAGCAGCTTACGTACAGGGGAGTTTGGCTACACCTTC. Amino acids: CASSLRTGEFGYTF.